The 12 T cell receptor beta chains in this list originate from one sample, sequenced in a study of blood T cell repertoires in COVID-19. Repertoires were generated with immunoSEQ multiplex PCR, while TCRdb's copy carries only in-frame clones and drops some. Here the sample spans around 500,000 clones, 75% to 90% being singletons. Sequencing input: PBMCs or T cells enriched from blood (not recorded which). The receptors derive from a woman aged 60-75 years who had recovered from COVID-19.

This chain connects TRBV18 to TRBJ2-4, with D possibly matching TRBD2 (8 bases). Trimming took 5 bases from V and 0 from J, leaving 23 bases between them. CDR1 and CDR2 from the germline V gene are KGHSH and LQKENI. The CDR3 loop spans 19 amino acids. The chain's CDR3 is CASSKTGGTAALAKNIQYF. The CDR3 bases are TGTGCCAGCTCAAAGACGGGGGGGACAGCCGCGCTAGCCAAAAACATTCAGTACTTC. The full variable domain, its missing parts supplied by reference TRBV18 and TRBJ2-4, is NAGVMQNPRHLVRRRGQEARLRCSPMKGHSHVYWYRQLPEEGLKFMVYLQKENIIDESGMPKERFSAEFPKEGPSILRIQQVVRGDSAAYFCASSKTGGTAALAKNIQYFGAGTRLSVL.

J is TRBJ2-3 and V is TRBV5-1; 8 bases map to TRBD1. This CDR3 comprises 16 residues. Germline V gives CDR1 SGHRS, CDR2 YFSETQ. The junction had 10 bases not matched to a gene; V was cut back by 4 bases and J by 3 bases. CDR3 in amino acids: CASSPGTGGGTDTQYF. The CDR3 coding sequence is TGCGCCAGCAGCCCCGGGACAGGAGGGGGGACAGATACGCAGTATTTT. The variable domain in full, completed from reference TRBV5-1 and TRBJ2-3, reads KAGVTQTPRYLIKTRGQQVTLSCSPISGHRSVSWYQQTPGQGLQFLFEYFSETQRNKGNFPGRFSGRQFSNSRSEMNVSTLELGDSALYLCASSPGTGGGTDTQYFGPGTRLTVL.

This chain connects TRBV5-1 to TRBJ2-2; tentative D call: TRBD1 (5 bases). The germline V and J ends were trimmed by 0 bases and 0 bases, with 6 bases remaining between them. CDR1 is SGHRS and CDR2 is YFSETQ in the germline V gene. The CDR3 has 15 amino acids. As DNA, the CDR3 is TGCGCCAGCAGCTTGGGGGGCGCGAACACCGGGGAGCTGTTTTTT. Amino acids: CASSLGGANTGELFF.

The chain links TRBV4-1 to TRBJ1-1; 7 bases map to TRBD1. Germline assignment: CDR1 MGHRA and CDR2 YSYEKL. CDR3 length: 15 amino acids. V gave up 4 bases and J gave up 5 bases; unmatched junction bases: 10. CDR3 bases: TGCGCCAGCAGCCGACAGGGAGGATTGGGAACTGAAGCTTTCTTT. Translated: CASSRQGGLGTEAFF.

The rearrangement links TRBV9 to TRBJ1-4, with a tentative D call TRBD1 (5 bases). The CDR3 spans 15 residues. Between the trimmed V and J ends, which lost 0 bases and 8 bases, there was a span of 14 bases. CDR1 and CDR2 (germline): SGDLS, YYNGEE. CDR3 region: CASSVEKGQGEKLFF. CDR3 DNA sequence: TGTGCCAGCAGCGTAGAAAAGGGGCAAGGAGAAAAACTGTTTTTT. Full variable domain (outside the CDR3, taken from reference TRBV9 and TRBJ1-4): DSGVTQTPKHLITATGQRVTLRCSPRSGDLSVYWYQQSLDQGLQFLIQYYNGEERAKGNILERFSAQQFPDLHSELNLSSLELGDSALYFCASSVEKGQGEKLFFGSGTQLSVL.

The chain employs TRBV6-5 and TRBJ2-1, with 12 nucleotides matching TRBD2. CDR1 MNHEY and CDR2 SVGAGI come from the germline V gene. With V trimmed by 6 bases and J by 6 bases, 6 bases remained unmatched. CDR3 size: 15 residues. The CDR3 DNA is TGTGCCAGCAGAACCCTAGCGGGGGGGTTCAATGAGCAGTTCTTC. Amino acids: CASRTLAGGFNEQFF.

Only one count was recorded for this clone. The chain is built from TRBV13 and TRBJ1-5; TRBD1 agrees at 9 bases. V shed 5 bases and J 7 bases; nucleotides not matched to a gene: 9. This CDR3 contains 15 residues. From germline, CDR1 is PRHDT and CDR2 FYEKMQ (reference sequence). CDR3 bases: TGTGCCAGCAGCGCCGGGACAGGGAACGGCCAGCCCCAGCATTTT. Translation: CASSAGTGNGQPQHF.

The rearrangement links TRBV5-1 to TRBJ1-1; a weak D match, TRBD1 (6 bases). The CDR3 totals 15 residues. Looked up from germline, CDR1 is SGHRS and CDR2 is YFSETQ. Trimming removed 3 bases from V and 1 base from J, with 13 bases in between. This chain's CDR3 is CASSSMVGGNTEAFF. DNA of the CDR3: TGCGCCAGCAGCTCGATGGTAGGGGGGAACACTGAAGCTTTCTTT.

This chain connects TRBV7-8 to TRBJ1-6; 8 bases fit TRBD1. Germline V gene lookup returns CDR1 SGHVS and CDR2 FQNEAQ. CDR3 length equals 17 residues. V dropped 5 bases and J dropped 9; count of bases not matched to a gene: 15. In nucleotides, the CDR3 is TGTGCCAGCAGCCTGGCCATCCCAGGACAGGGAAGTTCACCCCTCCACTTT. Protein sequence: CASSLAIPGQGSSPLHF.

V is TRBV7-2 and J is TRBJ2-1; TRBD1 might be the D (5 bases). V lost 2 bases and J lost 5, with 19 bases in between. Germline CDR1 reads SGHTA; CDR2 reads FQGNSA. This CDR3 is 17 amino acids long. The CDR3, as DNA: TGTGCCAGCAGCTTACTCAGGTGGACGGACATCAACAATGAGCAGTTCTTC. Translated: CASSLLRWTDINNEQFF.

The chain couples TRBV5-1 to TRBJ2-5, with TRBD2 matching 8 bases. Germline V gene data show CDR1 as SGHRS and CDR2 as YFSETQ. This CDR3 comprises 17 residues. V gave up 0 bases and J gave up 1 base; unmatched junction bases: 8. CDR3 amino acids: CASSLALGGGTQETQYF. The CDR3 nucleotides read TGCGCCAGCAGCTTGGCCCTTGGCGGGGGGACCCAAGAGACCCAGTACTTC.

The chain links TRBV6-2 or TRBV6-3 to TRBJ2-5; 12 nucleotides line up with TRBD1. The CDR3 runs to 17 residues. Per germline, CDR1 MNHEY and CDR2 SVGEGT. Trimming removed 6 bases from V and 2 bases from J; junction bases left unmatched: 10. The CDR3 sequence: CASSPGQGAIRQETQYF. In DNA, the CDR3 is TGTGCCAGCAGCCCGGGACAGGGGGCTATCCGACAAGAGACCCAGTACTTC.